Following are 23 T cell receptor beta chains from one sample sequenced in a study of monozygotic twins with inflammatory bowel disease. TCRdb reprocessed the 5' RACE reads and stores each CDR3 protein as one record, lacking DNA. Its table records over 200,000 distinct CDR3 sequences. Sample: blood. All receptors derive from a human donor with ulcerative colitis or Crohn's disease, or a healthy co-twin of an affected twin (not recorded which).

The V call is TRBV18, the J call TRBJ1-2; TCRdb gives TRBD1 as the D gene, but with no DNA this cannot be confirmed. The CDR3 sequence is 14 residues long. Germline CDR1 is KGHSH and CDR2 is LQKENI. The CDR3 spells CASSPGAGDYGYTF.

This sequence joins TRBV5-1 and TRBJ1-6. Germline V gene sequence: CDR1 SGHRS, CDR2 YFSETQ. This CDR3 has 15 amino acids. CDR3 residues: CASSLDGRYNSPLHF.

This rearrangement joins TRBV29-1 to TRBJ2-1. The CDR3 extends over 12 amino acids. In germline, CDR1 is SQVTM, CDR2 ANQGSEA. CDR3 loop: CSVDWDYNEQFF.

V gene TRBV7-9 combines with J gene TRBJ2-1; the D call of TRBD2 rests on TCRdb alone, since no DNA is present to check it. Germline lookup yields CDR1 SEHNR and CDR2 FQNEAQ (reference sequence). This CDR3 contains 15 residues. The CDR3 sequence is CASSLTGTTDNELFF.

This chain links TRBV20-1 with TRBJ2-2; TCRdb's assignment of TRBD2 cannot be checked, as there is no DNA. Germline V gene data show CDR1 as DFQATT and CDR2 as SNEGSKA (reference sequence). The CDR3 is made up of 12 amino acids. CDR3 in amino acids: CSAGTFTVELFF.

This chain connects TRBV7-2 to TRBJ2-1; the D call from TCRdb, TRBD2, cannot be confirmed without DNA. This CDR3 contains 15 residues. From germline, CDR1 is SGHTA and CDR2 FQGNSA. The CDR3 is CASSLGLAGLIEQFF. The whole variable domain, remainder taken from reference TRBV7-2 and TRBJ2-1, is GAGVSQSPSNKVTEKGKDVELRCDPISGHTALYWYRQSLGQGLEFLIYFQGNSAPDKSGLPSDRFSAERTGGSVSTLTIQRTQQEDSAVYLCASSLGLAGLIEQFFGPGTRLTVL.

The rearrangement joins TRBV5-1 to TRBJ2-5. The CDR3 sequence is 14 residues long. Per the germline V gene, CDR1 is SGHRS and CDR2 is YFSETQ. CDR3 protein: CASSLKQLGETQYF. The full variable domain, its missing parts supplied by reference TRBV5-1 and TRBJ2-5, is KAGVTQTPRYLIKTRGQQVTLSCSPISGHRSVSWYQQTPGQGLQFLFEYFSETQRNKGNFPGRFSGRQFSNSRSEMNVSTLELGDSALYLCASSLKQLGETQYFGPGTRLLVL.

The V call is TRBV12-3 or TRBV12-4, the J call TRBJ1-5; TCRdb's assignment of TRBD1 cannot be checked, as there is no DNA. The CDR3 is 14 amino acids. The CDR3 is CASRTNRGNQPQHF.

The chain couples TRBV27 to TRBJ2-3; TCRdb reports TRBD1, a call that lacks DNA to check it against. This CDR3 comprises 17 residues. Germline values: CDR1 MNHEY, CDR2 SMNVEV (reference sequence). CDR3 in amino acids: CASSFLPWRSATDTQYF.

CDR3 residues: CASSHPKSPPRPSLSYNEQFF. V and J are TRBV4-1 and TRBJ2-1; as DNA is missing, the TRBD2 call by TCRdb cannot be tested. The V gene's germline CDR1 is MGHRA and CDR2 YSYEKL. This CDR3 has 21 amino acids.

The chain is built from TRBV12-3 or TRBV12-4 and TRBJ2-3; lacking DNA, the TRBD2 call made by TCRdb goes unchecked. The CDR3 extends over 15 amino acids. The CDR3 loop reads CASSFPSGGTDTQYF.

The chain uses TRBV20-1 and TRBJ2-1; TCRdb selects TRBD2, and the lack of DNA leaves this call unchecked. CDR1 and CDR2 from the germline V gene are DFQATT and SNEGSKA (reference sequence). The CDR3 runs to 13 residues. The CDR3 protein is CSARANGYNEQFF.

The rearrangement links TRBV27 to TRBJ2-1; with no DNA, the TCRdb D assignment of TRBD1 cannot be verified. The CDR3 has 16 amino acids. Looked up from germline, CDR1 is MNHEY and CDR2 is SMNVEV (reference sequence). The CDR3 sequence is CASSLRPPQIDNEQFF.

The V call is TRBV5-4, the J call TRBJ1-2; the TCRdb D gene call, TRBD1, has no DNA to confirm it. Germline V CDR1 and CDR2: SGHNT, YYREEE (reference sequence). This CDR3 has 16 residues. CDR3 in amino acids: CASSLGAGESNYGYTF.

The rearrangement joins TRBV5-1 to TRBJ2-2. From germline, CDR1 is SGHRS and CDR2 YFSETQ. This CDR3 has 14 amino acids. This CDR3 is CASSPTANTGELFF.

This chain connects TRBV4-1 to TRBJ2-1; with no DNA, the TCRdb D assignment of TRBD1 cannot be verified. CDR1 is MGHRA and CDR2 is YSYEKL in the germline V gene. The CDR3 spans 16 residues. CDR3 sequence reads: CASSPDGYPSQNEQFF.

The genes are TRBV16 and TRBJ1-5. Germline V gene lookup returns CDR1 KGHSY and CDR2 FQNENV. This CDR3 comprises 15 residues. The CDR3 here is CASSQSGRGGQPQHF.

The chain employs TRBV7-2 and TRBJ1-5. The CDR3 is 13 amino acids. Germline lookup yields CDR1 SGHTA and CDR2 FQGNSA. This CDR3 reads CASSLEAGQPQHF.

CDR3 amino acids: CASSQVGQGGEKLFF. V and J are TRBV3-1 and TRBJ1-4. The germline CDR1 and CDR2 sequences are LGHDT and YNNKEL (reference sequence). The CDR3 extends over 15 amino acids.

V gene TRBV7-8 combines with J gene TRBJ2-7; absent DNA, TCRdb's TRBD2 call cannot be checked. Germline V gene lookup returns CDR1 SGHVS and CDR2 FQNEAQ. This CDR3 has 19 amino acids. Here the CDR3 reads CASSLGEIRVAGTPYEQYF.

The chain joins TRBV27 to TRBJ1-4; the D gene TCRdb calls, TRBD1, cannot be checked with no DNA. Germline assignment: CDR1 MNHEY and CDR2 SMNVEV (reference sequence). The CDR3 runs 15 residues. CDR3: CASSPGQGQSEKLFF.

V usage is TRBV19 and J usage is TRBJ1-5; TCRdb calls TRBD1, which cannot be checked without DNA. This CDR3 comprises 15 residues. Germline CDR1 reads LNHDA; CDR2 reads SQIVND (reference sequence). The CDR3 here is CASSDTGQLRQPQHF.

V and J are TRBV6-1 and TRBJ2-1. This CDR3 has 15 amino acids. The V gene's germline CDR1 is MNHNS and CDR2 SASEGT. The CDR3 sequence: CASRRSQTSYNEQFF.